These 4 T cell receptor beta chains were sequenced from one sample in a study of blood T cell repertoires in COVID-19. The assay was immunoSEQ multiplex PCR, and TCRdb's table has in-frame clones only and misses some. The sample includes fewer than 350,000 clones, 90% of them seen just once. Sequencing input: PBMCs or T cells enriched from blood (not recorded which). The receptor source for this set is a woman between 18 and 29 years old with acute COVID-19.

CDR3 loop: CASSPLIENTEAFF. The CDR3 nucleotides are TGTGCCAGCTCACCACTAATAGAGAACACTGAAGCTTTCTTT. The chain has TRBV18 and TRBJ1-1; D remains unclear. CDR1 and CDR2 (germline): KGHSH, LQKENI. The V end lost 1 base, the J end lost 1 base, and 7 bases lay between the germline ends. The CDR3 length is 14 residues.

The V gene is TRBV6-5, the J gene TRBJ1-1; D is possibly TRBD1 (6 bases). The germline CDR1 and CDR2 sequences are MNHEY and SVGAGI. Trimming pared 4 bases from V and 1 base from J, leaving 13 bases between. The CDR3 runs 15 residues. CDR3 loop: CASSSLTQGNTEAFF. The CDR3 nucleotides are TGTGCCAGCAGTTCGCTGACACAGGGGAACACTGAAGCTTTCTTT.

This clone came up a few times. The chain uses TRBV9 and TRBJ1-4; TRBD1 agrees at 7 bases. Trimming cost V 2 bases and J 7 bases; bases outside gene matches: 5. The germline V gene encodes CDR1 SGDLS and CDR2 YYNGEE. CDR3 length: 14 residues. The chain's CDR3 is CASSVGTAGEKLFF. The CDR3 DNA reads as TGTGCCAGCAGCGTCGGGACAGCGGGTGAAAAACTGTTTTTT.

The chain couples TRBV7-3 to TRBJ2-7, with 8 bases fitting TRBD2. Germline V lookup: CDR1 SGHTA, CDR2 FQGTGA. V shed 5 bases, J shed 5 bases, and the junction held 11 bases outside the gene matches. This CDR3 is built from 15 residues. CDR3 DNA: TGTGCCAGCAGCGCCGGGACTAGGGGATTCCACGAGCAGTACTTC. This translates into CASSAGTRGFHEQYF. Variable domain in full (rest from reference TRBV7-3 and TRBJ2-7): GAGVSQTPSNKVTEKGKYVELRCDPISGHTALYWYRQSLGQGPEFLIYFQGTGAADDSGLPNDRFFAVRPEGSVSTLKIQRTERGDSAVYLCASSAGTRGFHEQYFGPGTRLTVT.